This T cell receptor (beta chain) comes out of a study of shared clonotypes between healthy human individuals. Samples underwent the assay at deep level. The method was immunoSEQ multiplex PCR; TCRdb's version includes in-frame clones alone and lacks a portion of them. The sample has around 2,000,000 clones, approximately 94% seen once. The CDR3 covers 16 residues. Trimming took 1 base from V and 4 from J; bases not matched to a gene: 7. Germline values: CDR1 SGHAT, CDR2 FQNNGV. CD8 cells regarded as naive lacked CD45RO, were positively chosen for CCR7, and omitted terminally differentiated effector memory CD45RA+ cells. The healthy adult donors were HIV-negative and reported no recent acute infections or vaccinations. Study-level findings and limits: With a handful of donors compared, 4.5% to 6.5% of naive CD4 clonotypes were shared.

Notes on this clone: Antigen specificity is unknown.

The receptor was isolated from a man aged 18 to 35 in good health. Sequencing was performed on naive CD8+ T cells sorted from blood. The genes are TRBV11-2 and TRBJ2-3; TRBD1 aligns across 8 bases. CDR3 sequence reads: CASSLGRDRGPDTQYF. The CDR3 DNA follows: TGTGCCAGCAGCTTAGGCCGTGACAGGGGCCCAGATACGCAGTATTTT. Filled out from reference TRBV11-2 and TRBJ2-3, the complete variable domain reads EAGVAQSPRYKIIEKRQSVAFWCNPISGHATLYWYQQILGQGPKLLIQFQNNGVVDDSQLPKDRFSAERLKGVDSTLKIQPAKLEDSAVYLCASSLGRDRGPDTQYFGPGTRLTVL.